These 4 T cell receptor beta chains came from one sample sequenced in a study of T cell repertoires in cytomegalovirus infection. TCRdb fed the reads into MiXCR, producing one record per CDR3 protein. The sample gives 750,000 to 900,000 distinct CDR3 sequences, almost 30% of which show up once; around 13% is in the top ten. No antigens are known for them. The sample here was cultured CD8+ T cells from PBMCs, taken from culture after CMV antigen stimulation. These TCRs come from a human donor in good health (CMV status not recorded). Some clones in this sample may be carry-over from other donors' samples.

This clonotype appeared a single time. The chain links TRBV6-5 to TRBJ1-5; unclear D gene. The CDR3 runs to 16 residues. V was shortened by 2 bases and J by 1 base, with 12 bases between the two germline ends. Germline lookup yields CDR1 MNHEY and CDR2 SVGAGI. The CDR3 sequence: CASSYDGPWSNQPQHF. CDR3 DNA: TGTGCCAGCAGTTACGACGGCCCCTGGAGCAATCAGCCCCAGCATTTT.

This clonotype was seen only a few times. This chain links TRBV10-3 with TRBJ2-1, with D possibly being TRBD1 (8 bases). Germline CDR1 and CDR2: ENHRY and SYGVKD. The CDR3 extends over 17 amino acids. V was pared by 0 bases and J by 3 bases, with 15 bases between. CDR3 protein: CAISESWTGRDYNEQFF. The DNA of the CDR3 is TGTGCCATCAGTGAGTCGTGGACAGGGAGGGACTACAATGAGCAGTTCTTC.

The chain links TRBV6-1 to TRBJ1-5; no reliable D call. The germline V gene encodes CDR1 MNHNS and CDR2 SASEGT. The germline V and J ends were trimmed by 6 bases and 0 bases, with 12 bases remaining between them. The CDR3 is made up of 15 amino acids. The CDR3, as DNA: TGTGCCAGCAGGCAGCTCCCTTATAGCAATCAGCCCCAGCATTTT. As protein: CASRQLPYSNQPQHF.

This clonotype was recorded at least ten times. This chain connects TRBV7-2 to TRBJ1-1; D gene uncertain. CDR3 size: 15 residues. Trimming stripped 5 bases from V and 1 base from J, with 14 bases between. Germline V gene lookup returns CDR1 SGHTA and CDR2 FQGNSA. The CDR3 coding sequence is TGTGCCAGCAGCCCCTCCTCGGGCTGGAACACTGAAGCTTTCTTT. It encodes CASSPSSGWNTEAFF. Variable domain in full (rest from reference TRBV7-2 and TRBJ1-1): GAGVSQSPSNKVTEKGKDVELRCDPISGHTALYWYRQSLGQGLEFLIYFQGNSAPDKSGLPSDRFSAERTGGSVSTLTIQRTQQEDSAVYLCASSPSSGWNTEAFFGQGTRLTVV.